The 31 T cell receptor beta chains in this list originate from one sample, sequenced in a study of cytomegalovirus exposure and HLA in healthy donors. With 60 Vbeta and 13 Jbeta primers, the PCR was carried out. Sequencing used immunoSEQ multiplex PCR; TCRdb keeps in-frame clones, though not all of them. The profile shows approximately 54,000 clones, more than 70% of them singletons. Sequencing input: PBMCs. The source of these receptors is a woman aged 18-29 years in good health and CMV-seronegative.

The rearrangement joins TRBV28 to TRBJ2-7; D call uncertain. The CDR3 totals 12 residues. Germline CDR1 is MDHEN and CDR2 is SYDVKM. Trimming left V 5 bases short and J 4 bases short, with 9 bases between. As DNA, the CDR3 is TGTGCCAGCAGTCCAATTACTTACGAGCAGTACTTC. Amino acid sequence: CASSPITYEQYF.

This clone showed up just a few times. The chain couples TRBV5-6 to TRBJ2-7, with D unresolved. V lost 0 bases and J lost 4, with 8 bases in between. This CDR3 contains 13 residues. CDR1 is SGHDT and CDR2 is YYEEEE in the germline V gene. The CDR3 region has the DNA TGTGCCAGCAGCTTGGTTAGCCGATACGAGCAGTACTTC. Translating gives CASSLVSRYEQYF. The full variable domain, in which reference TRBV5-6 and TRBJ2-7 provide the parts outside the CDR3, is DAGVTQSPTHLIKTRGQQVTLRCSPKSGHDTVSWYQQALGQGPQFIFQYYEEEERQRGNFPDRFSGHQFPNYSSELNVNALLLGDSALYLCASSLVSRYEQYFGPGTRLTVT.

The rearrangement links TRBV30 to TRBJ1-5, with D possibly matching TRBD1 (5 bases). Germline V gene lookup returns CDR1 GTSNPN and CDR2 SVGIG (reference sequence). This CDR3 has 13 amino acids. The V end was cut by 5 bases, the J end by 7 bases, with 15 bases between. CDR3 amino acids: CAWEVGGGQPQHF. CDR3 nucleotide sequence: TGTGCCTGGGAGGTTGGGGGAGGGCAGCCCCAGCATTTT.

The chain couples TRBV7-2 to TRBJ2-3, with 16 bases matching TRBD2. Trimming took 4 bases from V and 4 from J; bases not matched to a gene: 5. The CDR3 is 17 amino acids. Germline lookup yields CDR1 SGHTA and CDR2 FQGNSA. The CDR3 protein is CASSSGLAGGWADTQYF. CDR3 DNA sequence: TGTGCCAGCAGCTCGGGACTAGCGGGAGGGTGGGCAGATACGCAGTATTTT. The whole variable domain, remainder taken from reference TRBV7-2 and TRBJ2-3, is GAGVSQSPSNKVTEKGKDVELRCDPISGHTALYWYRQSLGQGLEFLIYFQGNSAPDKSGLPSDRFSAERTGGSVSTLTIQRTQQEDSAVYLCASSSGLAGGWADTQYFGPGTRLTVL.

The chain carries TRBV7-8 and TRBJ2-7; D may be TRBD1 (6 bases). The CDR3 has 12 residues. Germline values: CDR1 SGHVS, CDR2 FQNEAQ. Trimming stripped 7 bases from V and 4 bases from J, with 11 bases between. The CDR3 protein is CASTQQGYEQYF. In DNA, the CDR3 is TGTGCCAGCACCCAACAGGGATACGAGCAGTACTTC.

In its sample, this clone was seen a few times. V usage is TRBV7-9 and J usage is TRBJ2-1; 7 bases map to TRBD2. The V segment lost 7 bases and the J segment 5 bases; nucleotides outside the gene matches: 5. Germline lookup yields CDR1 SEHNR and CDR2 FQNEAQ (reference sequence). CDR3 length equals 13 residues. CDR3 protein: CASIASGNNEQFF. CDR3 nucleotide sequence: TGTGCCAGCATAGCTAGCGGAAACAATGAGCAGTTCTTC.

This chain connects TRBV7-2 to TRBJ2-7; a possible D gene is TRBD1 (6 bases). Germline V lookup: CDR1 SGHTA, CDR2 FQGNSA. Trimming removed 1 base from V and 3 bases from J, with 13 bases in between. This CDR3 is 15 amino acids long. The CDR3 DNA sequence: TGTGCCAGCAGCTTAGAGGGGACATGGTACTACGAGCAGTACTTC. Its translation is CASSLEGTWYYEQYF.

This chain joins TRBV30 and TRBJ1-1; no clear D. Germline lookup yields CDR1 GTSNPN and CDR2 SVGIG (reference sequence). V was trimmed by 1 base and J by 2 bases, leaving 8 bases between them. This CDR3 comprises 13 residues. CDR3 DNA sequence: TGTGCCTGGAGTGAGGAGATAAACACTGAAGCTTTCTTT. Translating gives CAWSEEINTEAFF.

The CDR3 here is CASSSPGQYYEQYF. In DNA form, the CDR3 reads TGTGCCAGCAGTTCACCGGGACAGTACTACGAGCAGTACTTC. This sequence joins TRBV27 and TRBJ2-7; 7 bases line up with TRBD1. The CDR3 totals 14 residues. V lost 4 bases and J lost 3; bases outside the gene matches: 6. Germline assignment: CDR1 MNHEY and CDR2 SMNVEV (reference sequence).

CDR3 sequence: CASSTLLDRALSEKLFF. The CDR3 nucleotides are TGTGCCAGTAGTACTTTGCTCGACAGGGCCCTATCTGAAAAACTGTTTTTT. The chain combines TRBV19 with TRBJ1-4, with 7 bases fitting TRBD1. Germline values: CDR1 LNHDA, CDR2 SQIVND (reference sequence). The V segment lost 4 bases and the J segment 7 bases; nucleotides outside the gene matches: 15. The CDR3 has 17 amino acids.

This clone was seen just once. The genes are TRBV2 and TRBJ1-6; the D gene is possibly TRBD1 (6 bases). The germline V gene has CDR1 SNHLY and CDR2 FYNNEI. This CDR3 has 16 residues. Deletions cut 7 bases from V and 0 bases from J, with 13 bases between. CDR3: CASMTGASSYNSPLHF. CDR3 DNA: TGTGCCAGCATGACAGGAGCCAGCTCCTATAATTCACCCCTCCACTTT.

The chain is built from TRBV4-1 and TRBJ2-7; 13 bases match TRBD2. CDR1 MGHRA and CDR2 YSYEKL come from the germline V gene. Trimming at V came to 5 bases and at J to 2 bases, leaving 9 bases not matched to a gene. The CDR3 sequence is 17 residues long. CDR3 coding DNA: TGCGCCAGCAGCATTGCCGGGACTAGCGGGAAAGCCTACGAGCAGTACTTC. Its protein is CASSIAGTSGKAYEQYF.

The J gene is TRBJ2-7, the V gene TRBV11-2; D is unclear. Trimming stripped 8 bases from V and 2 bases from J, with 13 bases between. The CDR3 is 13 amino acids. Germline V CDR1 and CDR2: SGHAT, FQNNGV. CDR3 nucleotides: TGTGCCAGCTCGCCCGGGTTTCCCTACGAGCAGTACTTC. The encoded protein is CASSPGFPYEQYF.

CDR3 nucleotide sequence: TGTGCCAGCAGGATGGACGAGGGCTATGGCTACACCTTC. Translated, it gives CASRMDEGYGYTF. V usage is TRBV28 and J usage is TRBJ1-2; no reliable D call. Germline V lookup: CDR1 MDHEN, CDR2 SYDVKM. The V and J ends lost 6 bases and 4 bases respectively, with 12 bases between them. CDR3 length: 13 residues.

The chain couples TRBV7-9 to TRBJ2-7, with D tentatively TRBD2 (6 bases). V was clipped by 10 bases and J by 1 base, with 20 bases between them. Germline V gene lookup returns CDR1 SEHNR and CDR2 FQNEAQ (reference sequence). The CDR3 is 15 residues long. The CDR3 bases are TGTGCCACCCCACCCCGGGGGTCGAGGTCCTACGAGCAGTACTTC. It is translated as CATPPRGSRSYEQYF.

This chain uses TRBV30 with TRBJ2-5; D is unresolved. This CDR3 region has 12 residues. Trimming took 1 base from V and 1 from J, leaving 4 bases between them. Germline V CDR1 and CDR2: GTSNPN, SVGIG (reference sequence). CDR3 DNA sequence: TGTGCCTGGAGTGCCATCCAAGAGACCCAGTACTTC. Its translation is CAWSAIQETQYF. The full variable domain, in which reference TRBV30 and TRBJ2-5 provide the parts outside the CDR3, is SQTIHQWPATLVQPVGSPLSLECTVEGTSNPNLYWYRQAAGRGLQLLFYSVGIGQISSEVPQNLSASRPQDRQFILSSKKLLLSDSGFYLCAWSAIQETQYFGPGTRLLVL.

In this sample, this clone turned up a few times. The rearrangement uses TRBV5-1 and TRBJ1-2, with D possibly matching TRBD1 (5 bases). Germline V CDR1 and CDR2: SGHRS, YFSETQ. This CDR3 has 15 residues. V was trimmed by 2 bases and J by 8 bases, leaving 19 bases between them. This chain's CDR3 is CASSFSSGDGGGYTF. CDR3 nucleotide sequence: TGCGCCAGCAGCTTCTCGTCGGGGGATGGCGGCGGCTACACCTTC.

This clone appeared once. This sequence joins TRBV5-1 and TRBJ2-1, with a weak D call TRBD2 (5 bases). The CDR3 sequence is 15 residues long. CDR1 is SGHRS, CDR2 YFSETQ, per germline. V was cut by 0 bases and J by 7 bases, with 14 bases left in between. The CDR3 coding sequence is TGCGCCAGCAGCTTGGCGGGGTCCTCTTCGAATGAGCAGTTCTTC. The encoded protein is CASSLAGSSSNEQFF.

In DNA, the CDR3 is TGTGCCAGCAGCTTGCGGGGGATTGGGTATGGCTACACCTTC. This sequence encodes CASSLRGIGYGYTF. The chain employs TRBV5-6 and TRBJ1-2, with a weak D call TRBD1 (5 bases). The CDR3 runs 14 residues. CDR1 SGHDT and CDR2 YYEEEE come from the germline V gene. V was trimmed by 1 base and J by 5 bases, leaving 12 bases between them.

The V gene is TRBV27, the J gene TRBJ2-1; D is perhaps TRBD1 (6 bases). The CDR3 length is 15 residues. Trimming left V 5 bases short and J 2 bases short, with 13 bases between. Germline V CDR1 and CDR2: MNHEY, SMNVEV (reference sequence). CDR3 residues: CASSPGTQTYNEQFF. The CDR3 nucleotides are TGTGCCAGCAGTCCCGGGACACAGACCTACAATGAGCAGTTCTTC.

The V call is TRBV27, the J call TRBJ1-1; 7 nucleotides align to TRBD1. Per the germline V gene, CDR1 is MNHEY and CDR2 is SMNVEV (reference sequence). Trimming at V came to 5 bases and at J to 4 bases, leaving 7 bases not matched to a gene. CDR3 length: 14 residues. Here the CDR3 reads CASSPRTGLTEAFF. As DNA, the CDR3 is TGTGCCAGCAGTCCTAGGACAGGACTCACTGAAGCTTTCTTT.

The chain links TRBV4-1 to TRBJ2-1, with D perhaps TRBD1 (6 bases). CDR3 length: 15 residues. Germline loops: CDR1 MGHRA, CDR2 YSYEKL. The V gene lost 4 bases and the J gene lost 7 bases, with 17 bases spanning the gap. CDR3 in amino acids: CASSPERVQGNEQFF. The CDR3 DNA follows: TGCGCCAGCAGCCCTGAGCGCGTCCAGGGGAATGAGCAGTTCTTC.

This clone was picked up one time. The chain joins TRBV30 to TRBJ2-3; TRBD2 aligns across 7 bases. Germline V gene data show CDR1 as GTSNPN and CDR2 as SVGIG (reference sequence). The V segment lost 1 base and the J segment 2 bases; nucleotides outside the gene matches: 3. The CDR3 loop spans 14 amino acids. Written as DNA, the CDR3 is TGTGCCTGGAGTGACGGGAGGTTCACAGATACGCAGTATTTT. Translated: CAWSDGRFTDTQYF.

CDR3 residues: CASSQEKGAEGTEAFF. The DNA of the CDR3 is TGTGCCAGCAGCCAAGAGAAGGGGGCGGAGGGCACTGAAGCTTTCTTT. The chain recombines TRBV4-2 with TRBJ1-1, with 7 bases identical to TRBD1. The CDR3 is made up of 16 amino acids. The V gene's germline CDR1 is LGHNA and CDR2 YNFKEQ. J was trimmed by 4 bases and V by 0 bases; bases with no gene match: 8.

The rearrangement joins TRBV28 to TRBJ1-1; D remains ambiguous. Per the germline V gene, CDR1 is MDHEN and CDR2 is SYDVKM. Trimming stripped 3 bases from V and 8 bases from J, with 7 bases between. The CDR3 loop spans 11 amino acids. The CDR3 bases are TGTGCCAGCAGTTTCGCGGAAGAAGCTTTCTTT. It translates to CASSFAEEAFF.

This rearrangement joins TRBV5-1 to TRBJ2-1; TRBD2 agrees at 15 bases. In germline, CDR1 is SGHRS, CDR2 YFSETQ. This CDR3 is built from 18 residues. V lost 3 bases to trimming and J lost 3 bases; unmatched junction nucleotides: 7. The CDR3 protein is CASSSWTSGRGDYNEQFF. In DNA, the CDR3 is TGCGCCAGCAGCTCCTGGACTAGCGGGAGGGGGGACTACAATGAGCAGTTCTTC.

This clone has a handful of counts. CDR3 protein: CASSYSMDSGSHEQYF. The CDR3 DNA reads as TGTGCCAGCAGTTACTCCATGGACAGTGGTTCCCACGAGCAGTACTTC. The chain recombines TRBV6-5 with TRBJ2-7, with a possible D match to TRBD1 (6 bases). CDR3 size: 16 residues. The germline CDR1 and CDR2 sequences are MNHEY and SVGAGI. V lost 0 bases to trimming and J lost 5 bases, with 17 bases between them.

This clone was detected once. V usage is TRBV13 and J usage is TRBJ2-1; 14 bases map to TRBD2. This CDR3 comprises 19 residues. The germline V gene encodes CDR1 PRHDT and CDR2 FYEKMQ (reference sequence). Trimming took 5 bases from V and 3 from J; bases not matched to a gene: 12. The CDR3: CASSPEGTSGRIGYNEQFF. DNA for the CDR3: TGTGCCAGCAGCCCAGAAGGGACTAGCGGGAGAATTGGCTACAATGAGCAGTTCTTC.

The V gene is TRBV7-9, the J gene TRBJ2-1; 14 bases fit TRBD2. The CDR3 is made up of 19 amino acids. Germline CDR1 reads SEHNR; CDR2 reads FQNEAQ (reference sequence). J gave up 5 bases and V 6 bases, and 15 bases lay outside the gene matches. The chain's CDR3 is CASSPLGLAGATYHNEQFF. The CDR3 DNA is TGTGCCAGCAGTCCACTGGGACTAGCGGGAGCCACCTACCACAATGAGCAGTTCTTC.

The chain combines TRBV11-2 with TRBJ2-7, with D possibly matching TRBD2 (6 bases). The CDR3 consists of 16 residues. Trimming took off 5 bases at V and 2 bases at J, with 19 bases between the two ends. The germline CDR1 and CDR2 sequences are SGHAT and FQNNGV. CDR3: CASSPQPRDPTYEQYF. In DNA form, the CDR3 reads TGTGCCAGCAGCCCACAGCCGCGGGACCCTACCTACGAGCAGTACTTC.

The chain combines TRBV6-1 with TRBJ1-1, with D uncertain. The V and J ends lost 3 bases and 3 bases respectively, with 8 bases between them. CDR1 is MNHNS and CDR2 is SASEGT in the germline V gene. The CDR3 totals 13 residues. CDR3 nucleotides: TGTGCCAGCAGTGAGGAGTTGGACACTGAAGCTTTCTTT. Its protein is CASSEELDTEAFF.